The rows below give T cell receptor beta chains drawn from one sample of a study of shared clonotypes between healthy human individuals. Clones were sequenced by immunoSEQ multiplex PCR, and TCRdb holds only the in-frame ones, with some missing. Among more than 2 million clones, approximately 95% were seen once, and the ten largest hold 0.1% to 0.15%. The source material was naive CD4+ T cells sorted from blood. The source of these receptors is a man aged 18 to 35 in good health. CDR3s include the opening cysteine and the closing phenylalanine or tryptophan. A D gene is named only where the DNA matches it firmly. The size of a clone is reported for some rows only, either as once, few or many, or as a class for expanded clones.

abundance: once
d_gene: .
v_gene: TRBV28
j_gene: TRBJ1-2
CDR3nt: TGTGCCAGCAGGTATACCGGAAGGGGTGTAGGCTATGGCTACACCTTC
CDR3aa: CASRYTGRGVGYGYTF

abundance: .
d_gene: .
v_gene: TRBV6-6
j_gene: TRBJ2-3
CDR3nt: TGTGCCAGCAGTCTCCACGGGGGTACGCAGTATTTT
CDR3aa: CASSLHGGTQYF

abundance: .
d_gene: TRBD2
v_gene: TRBV10-3
j_gene: TRBJ2-3
CDR3nt: TGTGCCATCAGTGAGTCTTCCCTACTAGCGGGGATGGATACGCAGTATTTT
CDR3aa: CAISESSLLAGMDTQYF

abundance: once
d_gene: .
v_gene: TRBV5-1
j_gene: TRBJ2-7
CDR3nt: TGCGCCAGCAGCTTGGACAGGGTAGGCGAGCAGTACTTC
CDR3aa: CASSLDRVGEQYF

abundance: .
d_gene: TRBD1
v_gene: TRBV4-1
j_gene: TRBJ1-4
CDR3nt: TGCGCCAGCAGCCAAAGGGCCCACCCGGGGGACAGAGTTCCAACTAATGAAAAACTGTTTTTT
CDR3aa: CASSQRAHPGDRVPTNEKLFF

abundance: .
d_gene: .
v_gene: TRBV2
j_gene: TRBJ1-6
CDR3nt: TGTGCCAGCAAAGAGGGGGGCTACGATTCACCCCTCCACTTT
CDR3aa: CASKEGGYDSPLHF

abundance: .
d_gene: TRBD1
v_gene: TRBV10-3
j_gene: TRBJ2-3
CDR3nt: TGTGCCATCAGTGGTGGGACAGGCCCAGATACGCAGTATTTT
CDR3aa: CAISGGTGPDTQYF

abundance: .
d_gene: .
v_gene: TRBV6-1
j_gene: TRBJ2-7
CDR3nt: TGTGCCAGCAGTGACAGGCTGGGCACCTACGAGCAGTACTTC
CDR3aa: CASSDRLGTYEQYF

abundance: .
d_gene: .
v_gene: TRBV5-4
j_gene: TRBJ2-3
CDR3nt: TGTGCCAGCAGCTCGAGTGGTAGCGGAGCTAGCACAGATACGCAGTATTTT
CDR3aa: CASSSSGSGASTDTQYF

abundance: .
d_gene: .
v_gene: TRBV5-4
j_gene: TRBJ2-1
CDR3nt: TGTGCCAGCAGCTGGAATTCCGGGACCTTTGGGAATGAGCAGTTCTTC
CDR3aa: CASSWNSGTFGNEQFF

abundance: .
d_gene: .
v_gene: TRBV10-1
j_gene: TRBJ1-3
CDR3nt: TGCGCCAGCAGGGAAGTAGGTGGATACGCTGGAAACACCATATATTTT
CDR3aa: CASREVGGYAGNTIYF

abundance: .
d_gene: TRBD2
v_gene: TRBV7-2
j_gene: TRBJ2-1
CDR3nt: TGTGCCAGCGCACTAGCCGGGACTAGCCGAATTGAGCAGTTCTTC
CDR3aa: CASALAGTSRIEQFF

abundance: .
d_gene: TRBD1
v_gene: TRBV18
j_gene: TRBJ1-1
CDR3nt: TGTGCCAGCGCACAGGGGGAAGGGACTGAAGCTTTCTTT
CDR3aa: CASAQGEGTEAFF

abundance: .
d_gene: TRBD1
v_gene: TRBV2
j_gene: TRBJ1-2
CDR3nt: TGTGCCAGCAGTGAAGGGACAGGGACGAAGTATGGCTACACCTTC
CDR3aa: CASSEGTGTKYGYTF

abundance: .
d_gene: TRBD2
v_gene: TRBV29-1
j_gene: TRBJ2-5
CDR3nt: TGCAGCGTTGAAACTGGACTAGCGGGCCACGCGACCCAGTACTTC
CDR3aa: CSVETGLAGHATQYF

abundance: .
d_gene: TRBD1
v_gene: TRBV30
j_gene: TRBJ1-4
CDR3nt: TGTGCCTGGAGTCCTTGGACAGGAGCAGCAACTAATGAAAAACTGTTTTTT
CDR3aa: CAWSPWTGAATNEKLFF

abundance: .
d_gene: TRBD1
v_gene: TRBV7-2
j_gene: TRBJ1-3
CDR3nt: TGTGCCAGCAGCCCCCTCTTGACAGGGTTCGGAAACACCATATATTTT
CDR3aa: CASSPLLTGFGNTIYF

abundance: once
d_gene: .
v_gene: TRBV2
j_gene: TRBJ1-3
CDR3nt: TGTGCCAGCAGTTCGGACAGCTCTGGAAACACCATATATTTT
CDR3aa: CASSSDSSGNTIYF

abundance: once
d_gene: .
v_gene: TRBV28
j_gene: TRBJ2-7
CDR3nt: TGTGCCAGCAGTTTGGATGTCGGCGGGGCCGTTTCTGGTGAGCAGTACTTC
CDR3aa: CASSLDVGGAVSGEQYF

abundance: .
d_gene: TRBD1
v_gene: TRBV5-1
j_gene: TRBJ1-4
CDR3nt: TGCGCCAGGCCCGGGACAGGGGAAAAACTGTTTTTT
CDR3aa: CARPGTGEKLFF

abundance: .
d_gene: TRBD2
v_gene: TRBV10-3
j_gene: TRBJ2-1
CDR3nt: TGTGCCATCGGGGCGGGGGTAGAGCAGTTCTTC
CDR3aa: CAIGAGVEQFF

abundance: .
d_gene: .
v_gene: TRBV5-1
j_gene: TRBJ2-1
CDR3nt: TGCGCCAGCAGCACTCGGACAGTATACAATGAGCAGTTCTTC
CDR3aa: CASSTRTVYNEQFF

abundance: .
d_gene: .
v_gene: TRBV18
j_gene: TRBJ2-5
CDR3nt: TGTGCCAGCTCCCCGGGTTGGTTGGAGACCCAGTACTTC
CDR3aa: CASSPGWLETQYF

abundance: .
d_gene: .
v_gene: TRBV6-5
j_gene: TRBJ2-7
CDR3nt: TGTGCCAGCAGCCCTTTCGACAGTTACGAGCAGTACTTC
CDR3aa: CASSPFDSYEQYF

abundance: .
d_gene: .
v_gene: TRBV7-2
j_gene: TRBJ2-7
CDR3nt: TGTGCCAGCAGCAACACAGGGTTGATAAACGAGCAGTACTTC
CDR3aa: CASSNTGLINEQYF

abundance: .
d_gene: .
v_gene: TRBV15
j_gene: TRBJ2-7
CDR3nt: TGTGCCACCAGCAGCGGGGGAAGGGCCGAGCAGTACTTC
CDR3aa: CATSSGGRAEQYF

abundance: .
d_gene: .
v_gene: TRBV6-1
j_gene: TRBJ1-5
CDR3nt: TGTGCCAGCAGTGAAATATTTACTGGCAATCAGCCCCAGCATTTT
CDR3aa: CASSEIFTGNQPQHF

abundance: .
d_gene: .
v_gene: TRBV4-1
j_gene: TRBJ1-1
CDR3nt: TGCGCCAGCAGCCAAGCGGGGGTATCGGCTGAAGCTTTCTTT
CDR3aa: CASSQAGVSAEAFF

abundance: .
d_gene: .
v_gene: TRBV25-1
j_gene: TRBJ2-1
CDR3nt: TGTGCCAGCAGTGAATTAATTGCCGCTCGGGGTGAGCAGTTCTTC
CDR3aa: CASSELIAARGEQFF

abundance: .
d_gene: .
v_gene: TRBV7-7
j_gene: TRBJ2-5
CDR3nt: TGTGCCAGCAGCTCCGGAGGGAAACTAGCTGGGGAGACCCAGTACTTC
CDR3aa: CASSSGGKLAGETQYF

abundance: .
d_gene: .
v_gene: TRBV6-1
j_gene: TRBJ2-7
CDR3nt: TGTGCCAGCAGACCTGCCGTAGGGAGGTACGAGCAGTACTTC
CDR3aa: CASRPAVGRYEQYF

abundance: .
d_gene: TRBD2
v_gene: TRBV27
j_gene: TRBJ2-7
CDR3nt: TGTGCCAGCAGTTGGGACGGGGGGGCCACAAACGAGCAGTACTTC
CDR3aa: CASSWDGGATNEQYF

abundance: .
d_gene: .
v_gene: TRBV11-2
j_gene: TRBJ2-7
CDR3nt: TGTGCCAGCAGCTCCCGACAGGAAAGCTCCTACGAGCAGTACTTC
CDR3aa: CASSSRQESSYEQYF

abundance: .
d_gene: TRBD2
v_gene: TRBV19
j_gene: TRBJ2-2
CDR3nt: TGTGCCAGTAGTATAGCCGGGAGGCCGCCCGGGGAGCTGTTTTTT
CDR3aa: CASSIAGRPPGELFF

abundance: .
d_gene: .
v_gene: TRBV28
j_gene: TRBJ1-2
CDR3nt: TGTGCCAGCAGCGGCTCGGGTCTGGCTAACTATGGCTACACCTTC
CDR3aa: CASSGSGLANYGYTF

abundance: .
d_gene: TRBD2
v_gene: TRBV6-5
j_gene: TRBJ2-7
CDR3nt: TGTGCCAGCAGTCCCCTCGCGGGAGAATACGAGCAGTACTTC
CDR3aa: CASSPLAGEYEQYF

abundance: .
d_gene: TRBD1
v_gene: TRBV25-1
j_gene: TRBJ2-5
CDR3nt: TGTGCCAGCAGTGACCGCCGGGACAGACAAGAGACCCAGTACTTC
CDR3aa: CASSDRRDRQETQYF

abundance: .
d_gene: .
v_gene: TRBV5-1
j_gene: TRBJ1-5
CDR3nt: TGCGCCAGCGGGAGGCCGCACGAACCTTCCTTTAATCAGCCCCAGCATTTT
CDR3aa: CASGRPHEPSFNQPQHF

abundance: .
d_gene: TRBD1
v_gene: TRBV5-6
j_gene: TRBJ2-5
CDR3nt: TGTGCCAGCAGCGGGGACAGGGGCTACCAAGAGACCCAGTACTTC
CDR3aa: CASSGDRGYQETQYF

abundance: once
d_gene: .
v_gene: TRBV5-4
j_gene: TRBJ2-1
CDR3nt: TGTGCCAGCAGGGGCCGTCACTCCTACAATGAGCAGTTCTTC
CDR3aa: CASRGRHSYNEQFF

abundance: .
d_gene: .
v_gene: TRBV5-4
j_gene: TRBJ1-6
CDR3nt: TGTGCCAGCAGACGGGACATCGGGAATTCACCCCTCCACTTT
CDR3aa: CASRRDIGNSPLHF

abundance: .
d_gene: TRBD2
v_gene: TRBV18
j_gene: TRBJ2-7
CDR3nt: TGTGCCAGCTCAGCCGGGACTAGCGGATTTGAGCAGTACTTC
CDR3aa: CASSAGTSGFEQYF

abundance: .
d_gene: .
v_gene: TRBV5-1
j_gene: TRBJ1-4
CDR3nt: TGCGCCAGCAGCTTGGGTTTTGGGGCGACTAATGAAAAACTGTTTTTT
CDR3aa: CASSLGFGATNEKLFF

abundance: .
d_gene: TRBD2
v_gene: TRBV5-4
j_gene: TRBJ2-7
CDR3nt: TGTGCCAGCAGCTCCCCAGCGGGAGGTGCCTACGAGCAGTACTTC
CDR3aa: CASSSPAGGAYEQYF

abundance: once
d_gene: .
v_gene: TRBV7-9
j_gene: TRBJ2-4
CDR3nt: TGTGCCAGCAGCAACGGACAGAGCCAAGCCAAAAACATTCAGTACTTC
CDR3aa: CASSNGQSQAKNIQYF

abundance: .
d_gene: .
v_gene: TRBV6-5
j_gene: TRBJ2-7
CDR3nt: TGTGCCAGCGGCTCATTCGAGCAGTACTTC
CDR3aa: CASGSFEQYF

abundance: .
d_gene: TRBD2
v_gene: TRBV6-6
j_gene: TRBJ2-3
CDR3nt: TGTGCCAGCAGTCTAGCGGGGGGGCCTATCGATACGCAGTATTTT
CDR3aa: CASSLAGGPIDTQYF

abundance: .
d_gene: .
v_gene: TRBV6-1
j_gene: TRBJ1-2
CDR3nt: TGTGCCAGCAAGGTTATTTACGGTGGCTACACCTTC
CDR3aa: CASKVIYGGYTF

abundance: .
d_gene: .
v_gene: TRBV6-1
j_gene: TRBJ2-3
CDR3nt: TGTGCCACTGCCCGGACAGCTAGCACAGATACGCAGTATTTT
CDR3aa: CATARTASTDTQYF

abundance: .
d_gene: .
v_gene: TRBV7-9
j_gene: TRBJ2-3
CDR3nt: TGTGCCAGCAGCTTAATGACTAGCACAGATACGCAGTATTTT
CDR3aa: CASSLMTSTDTQYF

abundance: .
d_gene: .
v_gene: TRBV14
j_gene: TRBJ1-4
CDR3nt: TGTGCCAGCAGCGTCAGGTCGGGGGGAACTAATGAAAAACTGTTTTTT
CDR3aa: CASSVRSGGTNEKLFF

abundance: .
d_gene: .
v_gene: TRBV9
j_gene: TRBJ2-1
CDR3nt: TGTGCCAGCAGCGTAGCCCAAAGGGGGTACAATGAGCAGTTCTTC
CDR3aa: CASSVAQRGYNEQFF

abundance: .
d_gene: .
v_gene: TRBV2
j_gene: TRBJ1-1
CDR3nt: TGTGCCAGCAGTGCTCAGGTCCGGAACACTGAAGCTTTCTTT
CDR3aa: CASSAQVRNTEAFF

abundance: .
d_gene: TRBD2
v_gene: TRBV5-1
j_gene: TRBJ2-5
CDR3nt: TGCGCCAGCAGCCCCTTACAGGCGGGGGGCCTCCGGGAGACCCAGTACTTC
CDR3aa: CASSPLQAGGLRETQYF